The 11 T cell receptor beta chains below come from one sample, sequenced in a study of shared T cell receptors in the human thymus. Generated by immunoSEQ multiplex PCR, the TCRdb table keeps only in-frame clones and is missing some. The data contain hundreds of thousands of clones, 75% to 90% of them singletons. These same records also appear under a second study, on human thymus T cells.

The sample consisted of thymocytes. These receptors came from a girl under three years old with a congenital heart defect.

The chain carries TRBV13 and TRBJ1-1; D is possibly TRBD1 (6 bases). Germline loops: CDR1 PRHDT, CDR2 FYEKMQ (reference sequence). Between the trimmed V and J ends, which lost 5 bases and 1 base, there was a span of 14 bases. The CDR3 has 15 amino acids. DNA of the CDR3: TGTGCCAGCAGCCCCCCAGACAGGCCGAACACTGAAGCTTTCTTT. This gives the protein CASSPPDRPNTEAFF.

This clone was recorded a few times. V gene TRBV5-1 combines with J gene TRBJ2-2; TRBD1 matches 10 bases. Germline trimming cut 3 bases from V and 3 bases from J; bases unmatched to any gene: 11. This CDR3 comprises 18 residues. Per germline, CDR1 SGHRS and CDR2 YFSETQ. The CDR3 reads CASSSSPTGGDDTGELFF. CDR3 bases: TGCGCCAGCAGCTCGAGCCCGACAGGGGGCGATGACACCGGGGAGCTGTTTTTT.

This rearrangement joins TRBV27 to TRBJ1-3; TRBD1 agrees at 9 bases. CDR1 is MNHEY and CDR2 is SMNVEV in the germline V gene (reference sequence). V trimming: 4 bases; J trimming: 0 bases; junction bases outside the gene matches: 28. There are 24 residues in the CDR3. CDR3 nucleotide sequence: TGTGCCAGCAGTTCTTTACCCCTCACCTCGGGACAGGGCGCTCTCCGAGACTCTGGAAACACCATATATTTT. Its translation is CASSSLPLTSGQGALRDSGNTIYF.

The V gene is TRBV29-1, the J gene TRBJ1-1, with D perhaps matching TRBD1 (5 bases). Trimming removed 3 bases at V and 10 bases at J, with 21 bases between. The length of the CDR3 is 14 residues. Germline V gives CDR1 SQVTM, CDR2 ANQGSEA. This CDR3 reads CSVDETVRRIGAFF. CDR3 DNA: TGCAGCGTTGATGAGACAGTAAGGCGTATTGGAGCTTTCTTT.

In this sample, this clone turned up a few times. The chain joins TRBV6-1 to TRBJ2-5, with 7 bases fitting TRBD2. Per germline, CDR1 MNHNS and CDR2 SASEGT. V was clipped by 5 bases and J by 3 bases; unmatched bases: 9. The CDR3 length is 15 residues. The CDR3 region is CASSTCGREKETQYF. The CDR3 bases are TGTGCCAGCAGTACGTGCGGGCGGGAGAAAGAGACCCAGTACTTC.

This clone was seen only a few times. This rearrangement joins TRBV30 to TRBJ1-1; D is unresolved. Germline V gene sequence: CDR1 GTSNPN, CDR2 SVGIG (reference sequence). V was cut by 0 bases and J by 4 bases, with 15 bases left in between. There are 15 residues in the CDR3. CDR3 nucleotide sequence: TGTGCCTGGAGTGTACGGGAGGCTAGTAGCACTGAAGCTTTCTTT. This sequence encodes CAWSVREASSTEAFF.

The V and J genes are TRBV6-5 and TRBJ2-3; the match to TRBD2 covers 8 bases. Germline CDR1 and CDR2: MNHEY and SVGAGI. This CDR3 has 16 residues. Trimming at V came to 4 bases and at J to 1 base, leaving 7 bases not matched to a gene. The CDR3 region is CASSSSPGGGTDTQYF. CDR3 sequence (DNA): TGTGCCAGCAGTTCCTCCCCGGGGGGGGGCACAGATACGCAGTATTTT.

This sequence joins TRBV15 and TRBJ1-5, with D perhaps matching TRBD1 (5 bases). V lost 5 bases and J lost 1, with 12 bases in between. The CDR3 runs to 15 residues. The germline gives CDR1 LNHNV, CDR2 YYDKDF (reference sequence). CDR3 in DNA: TGTGCCACCAGCGCCACTCAGGGAAGCAATCAGCCCCAGCATTTT. Amino acids: CATSATQGSNQPQHF.

The J gene is TRBJ1-5, the V gene TRBV28; perhaps TRBD1 as D (5 bases). Looked up from germline, CDR1 is MDHEN and CDR2 is SYDVKM. Trimming left V 4 bases short and J 8 bases short, with 21 bases between. This CDR3 is built from 16 residues. This CDR3 is CASSSTPTARDKPQHF. As DNA, the CDR3 is TGTGCCAGCAGTTCAACTCCGACAGCCCGAGACAAGCCCCAGCATTTT.

The J gene is TRBJ2-7, the V gene TRBV6-1; D unresolved. The V and J ends lost 2 bases and 1 base respectively, with 6 bases between them. The CDR3 has 13 residues. CDR1 is MNHNS, CDR2 SASEGT, per germline. CDR3 nucleotides: TGTGCCAGCAGTGAAACTCTATCCTACGAGCAGTACTTC. Protein product: CASSETLSYEQYF.

The rearrangement joins TRBV25-1 to TRBJ1-3; D gene uncertain. Germline CDR1 MGHDK, CDR2 SYGVNS. CDR3 length: 15 amino acids. The V gene lost 7 bases and the J gene lost 0 bases, with 13 bases spanning the gap. The CDR3 spells CASIPTVPSGNTIYF. DNA of the CDR3: TGTGCCAGCATACCAACAGTTCCCTCTGGAAACACCATATATTTT.